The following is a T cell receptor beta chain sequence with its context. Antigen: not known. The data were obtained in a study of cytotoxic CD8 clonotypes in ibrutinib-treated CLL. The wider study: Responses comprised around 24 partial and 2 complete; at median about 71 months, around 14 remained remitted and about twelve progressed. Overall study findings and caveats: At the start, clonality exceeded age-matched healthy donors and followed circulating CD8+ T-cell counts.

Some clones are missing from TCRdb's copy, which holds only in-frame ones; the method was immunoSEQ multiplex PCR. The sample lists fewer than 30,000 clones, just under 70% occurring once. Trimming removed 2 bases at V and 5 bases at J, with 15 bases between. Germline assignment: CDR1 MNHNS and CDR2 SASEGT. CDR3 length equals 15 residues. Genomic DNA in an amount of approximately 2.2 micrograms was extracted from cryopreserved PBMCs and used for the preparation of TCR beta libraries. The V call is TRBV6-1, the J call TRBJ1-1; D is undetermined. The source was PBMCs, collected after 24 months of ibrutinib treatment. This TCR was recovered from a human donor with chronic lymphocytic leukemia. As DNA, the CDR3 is TGTGCCAGCAGTGAATTCGGCTCCCCCTGGACTGAAGCTTTCTTT. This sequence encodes CASSEFGSPWTEAFF.